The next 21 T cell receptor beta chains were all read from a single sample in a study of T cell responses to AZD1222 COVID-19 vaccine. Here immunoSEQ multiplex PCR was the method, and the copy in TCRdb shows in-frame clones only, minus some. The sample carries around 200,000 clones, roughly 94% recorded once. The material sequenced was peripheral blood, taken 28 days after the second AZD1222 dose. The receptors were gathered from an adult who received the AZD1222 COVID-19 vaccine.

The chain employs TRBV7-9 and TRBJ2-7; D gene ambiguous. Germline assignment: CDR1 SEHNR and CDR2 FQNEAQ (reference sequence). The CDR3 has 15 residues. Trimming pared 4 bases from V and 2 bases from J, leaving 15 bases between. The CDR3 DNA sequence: TGTGCCAGCAGCTCTTCGCAACAAATCACCTACGAGCAGTACTTC. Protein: CASSSSQQITYEQYF.

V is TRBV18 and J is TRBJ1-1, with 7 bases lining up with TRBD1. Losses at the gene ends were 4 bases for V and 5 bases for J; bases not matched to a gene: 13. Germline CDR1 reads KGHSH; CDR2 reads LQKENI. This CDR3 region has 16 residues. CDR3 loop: CASSRVYEGAETEAFF. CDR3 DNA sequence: TGTGCCAGCTCACGCGTCTATGAGGGGGCTGAGACTGAAGCTTTCTTT.

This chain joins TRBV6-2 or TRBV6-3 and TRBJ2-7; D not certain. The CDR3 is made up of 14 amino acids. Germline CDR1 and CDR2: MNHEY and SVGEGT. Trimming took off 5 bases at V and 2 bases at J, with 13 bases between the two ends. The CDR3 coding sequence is TGTGCCAGCAGTGCCTTTAAGGAGACCTACGAGCAGTACTTC. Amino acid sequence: CASSAFKETYEQYF.

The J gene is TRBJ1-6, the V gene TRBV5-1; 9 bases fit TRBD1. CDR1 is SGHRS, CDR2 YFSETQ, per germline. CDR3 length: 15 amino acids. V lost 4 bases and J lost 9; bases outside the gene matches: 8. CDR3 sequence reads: CASSPRTGDGSPLHF. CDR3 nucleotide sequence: TGCGCCAGCAGCCCACGGACAGGGGATGGTTCACCCCTCCACTTT.

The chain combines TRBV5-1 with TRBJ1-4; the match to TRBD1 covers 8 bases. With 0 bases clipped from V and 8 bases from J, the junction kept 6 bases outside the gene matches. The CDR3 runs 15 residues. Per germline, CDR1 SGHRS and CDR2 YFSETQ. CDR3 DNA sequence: TGCGCCAGCAGCTTGGATACAGGGGGTTGGGAAAAACTGTTTTTT. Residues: CASSLDTGGWEKLFF.

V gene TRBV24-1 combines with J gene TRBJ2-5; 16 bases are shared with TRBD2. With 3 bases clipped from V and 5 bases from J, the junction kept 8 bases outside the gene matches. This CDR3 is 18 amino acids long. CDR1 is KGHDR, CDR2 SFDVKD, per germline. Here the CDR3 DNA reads TGTGCCACCAGTGATCCGGGACTAGCGGGAGGGCGTTCGGAGACCCAGTACTTC. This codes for CATSDPGLAGGRSETQYF.

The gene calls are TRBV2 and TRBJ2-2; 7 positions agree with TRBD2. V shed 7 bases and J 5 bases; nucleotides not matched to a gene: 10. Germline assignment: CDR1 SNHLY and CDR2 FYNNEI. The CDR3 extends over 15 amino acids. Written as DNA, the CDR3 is TGTGCCAGCAAGGTTTCTAGCGGAAGAACCGGGGAGCTGTTTTTT. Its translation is CASKVSSGRTGELFF. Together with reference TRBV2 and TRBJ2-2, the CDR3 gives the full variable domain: EPEVTQTPSHQVTQMGQEVILRCVPISNHLYFYWYRQILGQKVEFLVSFYNNEISEKSEIFDDQFSVERPDGSNFTLKIRSTKLEDSAMYFCASKVSSGRTGELFFGEGSRLTVL.

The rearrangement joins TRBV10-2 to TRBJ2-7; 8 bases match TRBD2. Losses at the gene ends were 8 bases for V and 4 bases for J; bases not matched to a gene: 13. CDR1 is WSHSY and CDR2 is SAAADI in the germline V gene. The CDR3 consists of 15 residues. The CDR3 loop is CASRISGIDLYEQYF. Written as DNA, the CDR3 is TGCGCCAGCCGAATTAGCGGGATCGACCTGTACGAGCAGTACTTC.

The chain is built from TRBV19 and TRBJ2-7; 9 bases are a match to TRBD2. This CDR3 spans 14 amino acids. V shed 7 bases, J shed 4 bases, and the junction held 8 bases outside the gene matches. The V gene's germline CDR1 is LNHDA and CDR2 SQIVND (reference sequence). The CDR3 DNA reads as TGTGCCAGTACGGTAGCGGGGGAGGTTTACGAGCAGTACTTC. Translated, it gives CASTVAGEVYEQYF.

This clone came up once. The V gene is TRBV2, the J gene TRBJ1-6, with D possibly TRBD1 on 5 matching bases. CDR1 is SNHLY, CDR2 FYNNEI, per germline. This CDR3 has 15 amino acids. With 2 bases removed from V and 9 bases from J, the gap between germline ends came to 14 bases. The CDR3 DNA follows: TGTGCCAGCAGTGAATTGGGACCTCCAGCTTCACCCCTCCACTTT. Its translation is CASSELGPPASPLHF.

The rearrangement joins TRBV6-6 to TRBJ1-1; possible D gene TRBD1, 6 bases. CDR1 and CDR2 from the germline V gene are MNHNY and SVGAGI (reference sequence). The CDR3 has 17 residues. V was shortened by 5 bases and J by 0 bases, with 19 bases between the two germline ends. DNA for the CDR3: TGTGCCAGCAGTCTAGGGCCCCGCACAGGGTTGAACACTGAAGCTTTCTTT. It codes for CASSLGPRTGLNTEAFF.

The CDR3 loop reads CATEGGDRANYGYTF. The CDR3 nucleotides are TGTGCCACCGAAGGTGGGGACAGGGCTAACTATGGCTACACCTTC. The rearrangement uses TRBV6-5 and TRBJ1-2; the match to TRBD1 covers 9 bases. V lost 10 bases, J lost 0 bases, and 9 bases stayed unmatched. The CDR3 spans 15 residues. Germline V lookup: CDR1 MNHEY, CDR2 SVGAGI.

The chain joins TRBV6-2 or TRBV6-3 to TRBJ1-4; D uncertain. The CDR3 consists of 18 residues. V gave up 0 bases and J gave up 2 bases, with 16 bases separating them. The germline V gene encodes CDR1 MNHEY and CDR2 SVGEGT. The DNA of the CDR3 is TGTGCCAGCAGTTACTCCCTTCGATGGGGTAGTACTAATGAAAAACTGTTTTTT. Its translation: CASSYSLRWGSTNEKLFF.

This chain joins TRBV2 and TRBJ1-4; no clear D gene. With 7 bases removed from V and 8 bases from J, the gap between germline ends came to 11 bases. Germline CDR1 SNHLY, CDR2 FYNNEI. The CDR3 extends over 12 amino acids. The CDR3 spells CASKATVEKLFF. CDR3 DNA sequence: TGTGCCAGCAAGGCGACGGTCGAAAAACTGTTTTTT. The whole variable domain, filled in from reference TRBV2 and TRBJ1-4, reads EPEVTQTPSHQVTQMGQEVILRCVPISNHLYFYWYRQILGQKVEFLVSFYNNEISEKSEIFDDQFSVERPDGSNFTLKIRSTKLEDSAMYFCASKATVEKLFFGSGTQLSVL.

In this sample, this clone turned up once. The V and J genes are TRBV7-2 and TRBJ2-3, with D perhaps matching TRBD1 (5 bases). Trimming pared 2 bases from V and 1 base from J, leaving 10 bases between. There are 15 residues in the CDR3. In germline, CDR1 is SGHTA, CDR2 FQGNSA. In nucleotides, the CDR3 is TGTGCCAGCAGCTTACAGGGTAGAGGCACAGATACGCAGTATTTT. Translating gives CASSLQGRGTDTQYF.

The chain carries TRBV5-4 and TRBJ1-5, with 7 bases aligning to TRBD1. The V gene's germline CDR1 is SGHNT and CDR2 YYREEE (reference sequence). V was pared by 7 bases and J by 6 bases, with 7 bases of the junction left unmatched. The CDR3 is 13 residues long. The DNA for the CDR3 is TGTGCCAGCGCCAGGGGGTTTGGTCAGCCCCAGCATTTT. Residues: CASARGFGQPQHF. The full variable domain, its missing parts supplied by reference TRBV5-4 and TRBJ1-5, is ETGVTQSPTHLIKTRGQQVTLRCSSQSGHNTVSWYQQALGQGPQFIFQYYREEENGRGNFPPRFSGLQFPNYSSELNVNALELDDSALYLCASARGFGQPQHFGDGTRLSIL.

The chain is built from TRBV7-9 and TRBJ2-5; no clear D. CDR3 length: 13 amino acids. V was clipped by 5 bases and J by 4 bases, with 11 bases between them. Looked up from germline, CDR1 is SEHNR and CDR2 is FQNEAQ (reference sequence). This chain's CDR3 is CASSQQPPETQYF. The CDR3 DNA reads TGTGCCAGCAGCCAACAGCCCCCAGAGACCCAGTACTTC.

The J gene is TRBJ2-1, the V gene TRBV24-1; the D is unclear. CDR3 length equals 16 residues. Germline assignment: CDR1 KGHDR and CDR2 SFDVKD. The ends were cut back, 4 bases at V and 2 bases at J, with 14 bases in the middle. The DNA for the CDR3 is TGTGCCACCAGTGACTCCCGAGGAAAAGCCTACAATGAGCAGTTCTTC. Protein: CATSDSRGKAYNEQFF.

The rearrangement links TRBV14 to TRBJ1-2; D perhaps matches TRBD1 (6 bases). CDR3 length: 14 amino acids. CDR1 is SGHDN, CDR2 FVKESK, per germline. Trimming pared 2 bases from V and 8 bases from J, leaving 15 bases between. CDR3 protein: CASSQKMRRGGYTF. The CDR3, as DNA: TGTGCCAGCAGCCAAAAGATGCGCAGGGGAGGCTACACCTTC.

This chain's CDR3 is CASSVDGWGITGELFF. The CDR3 bases are TGTGCCAGCAGCGTAGATGGATGGGGGATCACCGGGGAGCTGTTTTTT. The rearrangement links TRBV9 to TRBJ2-2, with D perhaps given as TRBD1 or TRBD2 (5 bases each). The V end lost 0 bases, the J end lost 4 bases, and 13 bases lay between the germline ends. The CDR3 covers 16 residues. In germline, CDR1 is SGDLS, CDR2 YYNGEE. The entire variable domain, with the rest obtained from reference TRBV9 and TRBJ2-2, is as follows: DSGVTQTPKHLITATGQRVTLRCSPRSGDLSVYWYQQSLDQGLQFLIQYYNGEERAKGNILERFSAQQFPDLHSELNLSSLELGDSALYFCASSVDGWGITGELFFGEGSRLTVL.

The CDR3 region has the DNA TGTGCCAGCAGTTTGTTAGTGAACACTGAAGCTTTCTTT. Translated, it gives CASSLLVNTEAFF. The chain combines TRBV12-3 or TRBV12-4 with TRBJ1-1; D is uncertain. Trimming took 3 bases from V and 0 from J, leaving 5 bases between them. The CDR3 contains 13 residues.